The sequence of this T cell receptor (beta chain) was determined in a study of OX40 agonist ivuxolimab in advanced cancers. Overall study: The diagnoses of dose-escalation patients were hepatocellular carcinoma, melanoma, renal cell or head and neck cancer. About 42% of patients had received prior checkpoint inhibitor therapy. Study results and caveats: By week 6 at 0.1 to 3.0 mg/kg, blood CD4+ and CD8+ T cells had expanded clonally.

Sequencing was performed with immunoSEQ multiplex PCR; in TCRdb, only in-frame clones are kept and a portion is missing. The sample records about 79,000 clones, about 89% being singletons. For this clone: As yet, its antigen is unknown.

Blood got drawn at baseline, again on cycle 4 day 1, and then on cycle 7 day 1. This CDR3 has 16 amino acids. V gave up 4 bases and J gave up 5 bases; unmatched junction bases: 14. CDR1 and CDR2 (germline): SGDLS, YYNGEE. This sequence was found in an adult with an advanced solid tumor such as melanoma, head and neck, liver or kidney cancer. The sample consisted of CD4+ or CD8+ T cells sorted from blood, taken in a trial of the OX40 agonist ivuxolimab. The chain links TRBV9 to TRBJ2-7; 8 nucleotides align to TRBD1. Here the CDR3 reads CASSPGGAKLWDEQYF. The CDR3 DNA follows: TGTGCCAGCAGCCCAGGGGGCGCAAAGCTTTGGGACGAGCAGTACTTC.